This passage covers 2 T cell receptor beta chains from one sample sequenced in a study of blood T cell repertoires in COVID-19. Repertoires were generated with immunoSEQ multiplex PCR, while TCRdb's copy carries only in-frame clones and drops some. The sample carries approximately 140,000 clones, around 80% recorded once. The specimen sequenced was peripheral blood. The receptors stem from a man in his sixties with acute or convalescent COVID-19.

This clone was counted once. The gene calls are TRBV5-1 and TRBJ2-1; 10 positions agree with TRBD2. V shed 4 bases and J 6 bases; nucleotides not matched to a gene: 7. The CDR3 sequence is 15 residues long. Germline V gives CDR1 SGHRS, CDR2 YFSETQ. The CDR3 sequence: CASSHFSGRLNEQFF. CDR3 nucleotide sequence: TGCGCCAGCAGCCACTTTAGCGGGAGGCTCAATGAGCAGTTCTTC.

The V and J genes are TRBV29-1 and TRBJ2-7; 7 positions agree with TRBD1. V lost 6 bases and J lost 4; bases outside the gene matches: 6. The CDR3 covers 12 residues. Germline CDR1 is SQVTM and CDR2 is ANQGSEA. CDR3 nucleotide sequence: TGCAGCGTCACTCGACAGGGTTACGAGCAGTACTTC. The encoded protein is CSVTRQGYEQYF.